Sequencing of this T cell receptor beta chain was carried out in a study of chemoradiotherapy in HPV16-positive cancers. The length of the CDR3 is 14 residues. Germline assignment: CDR1 SGHAT and CDR2 FQNNGV. V lost 5 bases to trimming and J lost 0 bases, with 10 bases between them. The data were produced by immunoSEQ multiplex PCR, yet TCRdb's version contains in-frame clones alone and is incomplete. The table records approximately 34,000 clones, roughly 87% of them present only once. The specimen was blood, collected from a patient who underwent chemoradiotherapy. This clonotype was sampled from a human donor with HPV-associated anogenital cancer. The rearrangement uses TRBV11-2 and TRBJ1-1; maybe TRBD1 (5 bases). CDR3 amino acids: CASSPVGVNTEAFF. Written as DNA, the CDR3 is TGTGCCAGCAGCCCGGTGGGGGTGAACACTGAAGCTTTCTTT.